This TCR beta chain was sequenced in a study of OX40 agonist ivuxolimab in advanced cancers. Whole-study context: The patients got ivuxolimab, which is an agonistic anti-OX40 (CD134) antibody. Patients undergoing dose escalation presented with hepatocellular carcinoma, melanoma, renal cell or head and neck cancer.

Libraries were prepared by immunoSEQ multiplex PCR; TCRdb keeps only in-frame clonotypes and omits some of them. The sample consists of 70,000 or so clones, roughly 92% of them appearing once. Germline loops: CDR1 SGHDT, CDR2 YYEEEE. The CDR3 is 15 amino acids. V lost 0 bases and J 3 bases, leaving 10 bases between the germline ends. This clonotype was obtained from an adult with an advanced solid tumor such as melanoma, head and neck, liver or kidney cancer. Material: CD4+ or CD8+ T cells sorted from blood, obtained in a trial of the OX40 agonist ivuxolimab. The chain carries TRBV5-6 and TRBJ2-4; D unresolved. CDR3 bases: TGTGCCAGCAGCTTGGCGAAACTCGTCAAAAACATTCAGTACTTC. Protein: CASSLAKLVKNIQYF.